This T cell receptor (beta chain) derives from a study of B cell selection in AIRE deficiency. Sequenced by immunoSEQ multiplex PCR; TCRdb stores in-frame clones only, minus some. The sample includes about 24,000 clones, 90% to 96% of them seen just once. The sorted conventional CD4 T cells were gated as CD4+CD127+. The length of the CDR3 is 14 residues. Germline assignment: CDR1 SGHRS and CDR2 YFSETQ. V lost 0 bases and J 1 base, leaving 6 bases between the germline ends. This clonotype was obtained from a human donor in good health. Sequencing was done on a sample of CD4+CD127+ conventional T cells sorted from PBMCs. The chain links TRBV5-1 to TRBJ2-3; D uncertain. The CDR3 region is CASSLERRTDTQYF. DNA for the CDR3: TGCGCCAGCAGCTTGGAACGGCGCACAGATACGCAGTATTTT.